The clone carrying this T cell receptor (beta chain) has at least ten counts. What it binds is not known. The data belong to a study of metastatic and nonmetastatic thyroid tumors. Background on the study: The comparison covered peripheral blood and tumor or nodule tissue in malignant and benign thyroid patients.

No treatment had been given to any patient before thyroid surgery. Original analysis: CDR3 was compared across clinicopathological groups, and the resulting differences were used to build a distant-metastasis classifier for papillary thyroid cancer. TCRdb re-processed the PCR reads through MiXCR. What appears here as the V and J calls and clone size reflects TCRdb's work, not the paper's. The sample lists about 24,000 clones, about 20% occurring once. The CDR3 loop spans 16 amino acids. V shed 7 bases, J shed 1 base, and the junction held 10 bases outside the gene matches. CDR1 and CDR2 (germline): LNHDA, SQIVND (reference sequence). Study outcomes and limitations: Across blood and tumor, TCR beta diversity in malignant thyroid tumors was reportedly significantly higher than in benign nodules.

This receptor was obtained from a female donor with papillary thyroid cancer or a benign thyroid nodule (not recorded which). Some clones in this sample may be carry-over from other donors' samples. The chain links TRBV19 to TRBJ2-7, with 10 bases fitting TRBD1. The sequencing sample was made of blood. The CDR3 DNA is TGTGCCAGTACCCCACGACAGGGGGCGAAATCCTACGAGCAGTACTTC. Residues: CASTPRQGAKSYEQYF.